This T cell receptor beta chain stems from a study of blood T cell repertoires in COVID-19. Study information: Samples taken during acute and convalescent COVID-19 were collected in the United States, Italy and Spain.

The CDR3 runs 14 residues. Deletions cut 3 bases from V and 8 bases from J, with 14 bases between. In germline, CDR1 is MNHEY, CDR2 SMNVEV (reference sequence). Repertoires were generated with immunoSEQ multiplex PCR, while TCRdb's copy carries only in-frame clones and drops some. Of about 410,000 clones in the sample, roughly 87% were seen once. Sequencing was performed on PBMCs or T cells enriched from blood (not recorded which). This TCR derives from a man aged 18-30 years who had recovered from COVID-19. The chain is built from TRBV27 and TRBJ1-5; no firm D call. CDR3 nucleotide sequence: TGTGCCAGCAGTTTCCCCCCCGGTCGGGAGCCCCAGCATTTT. Translated: CASSFPPGREPQHF.